This paragraph reports one T cell receptor (beta chain). No antigen is known for it. Data came from immunoSEQ multiplex PCR; TCRdb stores just in-frame clones and leaves some out. The sample includes about 58,000 clones, 75% to 90% of them seen just once. This entry is derived from a study of OX40 agonist ivuxolimab in advanced cancers. Study findings and constraints: Clonal expansion was seen in CD4+ and CD8+ blood T cells by week 6 at 0.1 to 3.0 mg/kg. Determination of antigen specificity was not performed for the expanded peripheral T cells. Expanded clones were, on average, more numerous in CD8+ T cells than in CD4+.

Germline CDR1 and CDR2: SGHDN and FVKESK. V was clipped by 5 bases and J by 9 bases, with 14 bases between them. The CDR3 is 13 amino acids. This receptor was obtained from an adult with an advanced solid tumor such as melanoma, head and neck, liver or kidney cancer. The chain joins TRBV14 to TRBJ2-1; no clear D. The material sequenced was CD4+ or CD8+ T cells sorted from blood, taken in a trial of the OX40 agonist ivuxolimab. CDR3 bases: TGTGCCAGCAGCAGAGACGGGCCGCTTGAGCAGTTCTTC. Translating it yields CASSRDGPLEQFF. Full variable domain (missing parts from reference TRBV14 and TRBJ2-1): EAGVTQFPSHSVIEKGQTVTLRCDPISGHDNLYWYRRVMGKEIKFLLHFVKESKQDESGMPNNRFLAERTGGTYSTLKVQPAELEDSGVYFCASSRDGPLEQFFGPGTRLTVL.